The 10 T cell receptor beta chains reported below all come from one sample, sequenced in a study of T cell responses to AZD1222 COVID-19 vaccine. Libraries were prepared by immunoSEQ multiplex PCR; TCRdb keeps only in-frame clonotypes and omits some of them. The repertoire holds about 120,000 clones, with 88% as singletons. Sequenced here: peripheral blood, sampled on day 0 of AZD1222 vaccination. The source of these receptors is an adult in good health.

This chain joins TRBV6-5 and TRBJ2-7; 7 bases are shared with TRBD1. V lost 2 bases, J lost 5 bases, and 6 bases stayed unmatched. There are 14 residues in the CDR3. Germline assignment: CDR1 MNHEY and CDR2 SVGAGI. CDR3 sequence: CASSYTDRANEQYF. The CDR3 bases are TGTGCCAGCAGTTACACCGACAGGGCCAACGAGCAGTACTTC.

The genes are TRBV21-1 and TRBJ2-7; the D call in the table, TRBD1, was not verified against the DNA. TRBV21-1 is annotated as a pseudogene. CDR3 size: 16 residues. CDR3 sequence reads: CASSPGPGQTNYEQYF. CDR3 DNA sequence: TGTGCCAGCAGCCCCGGACCGGGACAGACCAACTACGAGCAGTACTTC.

This clone has ten or more counts. The chain couples TRBV29-1 to TRBJ2-2; no clear D. CDR3 size: 13 residues. V was shortened by 3 bases and J by 2 bases, with 7 bases between the two germline ends. The germline gives CDR1 SQVTM, CDR2 ANQGSEA. The CDR3 loop is CSVDKSNTGELFF. As DNA, the CDR3 is TGCAGCGTTGACAAGAGTAACACCGGGGAGCTGTTTTTT.

The chain employs TRBV6-5 and TRBJ1-1; tentative D call: TRBD1 (5 bases). Trimming shortened V by 2 bases and J by 5 bases, and 12 bases separated the two germline ends. The CDR3 runs 14 residues. Germline CDR1 MNHEY, CDR2 SVGAGI. The CDR3 bases are TGTGCCAGCAGTTACCGGGGCGAGGGTACTGAAGCTTTCTTT. Translating it yields CASSYRGEGTEAFF.

DNA of the CDR3: TGTGCCAGCAGCGTTGGACCCAATCAGCCCCAGCATTTT. The encoded protein is CASSVGPNQPQHF. The genes are TRBV11-2 and TRBJ1-5; no definite D call. Germline CDR1 reads SGHAT; CDR2 reads FQNNGV. The V and J ends lost 5 bases and 3 bases respectively, with 8 bases between them. The CDR3 contains 13 residues.

The chain is built from TRBV6-5 and TRBJ2-1; TRBD2 agrees at 8 bases. Germline CDR1 and CDR2: MNHEY and SVGAGI. J was trimmed by 4 bases and V by 4 bases; bases with no gene match: 3. This CDR3 has 14 residues. CDR3 protein: CASSLAGPYNEQFF. The CDR3 coding sequence is TGTGCCAGCAGTTTAGCGGGACCGTACAATGAGCAGTTCTTC.

This chain connects TRBV2 to TRBJ1-1; 7 nucleotides match TRBD1. From germline, CDR1 is SNHLY and CDR2 FYNNEI. This CDR3 has 15 amino acids. V gave up 2 bases and J gave up 6 bases; unmatched junction bases: 9. Here the CDR3 reads CASSEHRGQGAEAFF. DNA of the CDR3: TGTGCCAGCAGTGAACACAGAGGCCAGGGGGCTGAAGCTTTCTTT.

This chain uses TRBV6-2 or TRBV6-3 with TRBJ1-2; possibly TRBD1 for D (5 bases). Germline V lookup: CDR1 MNHEY, CDR2 SVGEGT. V gave up 3 bases and J gave up 3 bases, with 11 bases separating them. This CDR3 is 14 amino acids long. DNA for the CDR3: TGTGCCAGCAGTTATCAGGGCTCGCACTATGGCTACACCTTC. Amino acids: CASSYQGSHYGYTF.

The chain joins TRBV11-2 to TRBJ2-7, with a weak D call TRBD2 (6 bases). CDR1 SGHAT and CDR2 FQNNGV come from the germline V gene. Trimming removed 1 base at V and 3 bases at J, with 10 bases between. This CDR3 has 14 amino acids. The DNA for the CDR3 is TGTGCCAGCAGCTTAGTCGGGAGCATCTACGAGCAGTACTTC. The encoded protein is CASSLVGSIYEQYF.

The chain links TRBV28 to TRBJ1-2; perhaps TRBD1 as D (6 bases). The ends were cut back, 6 bases at V and 4 bases at J, with 9 bases in the middle. Germline CDR1 reads MDHEN; CDR2 reads SYDVKM. CDR3 length equals 12 residues. Here the CDR3 reads CASRGQIYGYTF. DNA for the CDR3: TGTGCCAGCAGAGGACAGATCTATGGCTACACCTTC.